Shown below are 8 T cell receptor beta chains from a single sample sequenced in a study of shared clonotypes between healthy human individuals. TCRdb's table, derived via immunoSEQ multiplex PCR, lists solely in-frame clones and lacks some. Of 2 million to 2.5 million clones in the sample, about nine tenths were seen once. Sequencing input: naive CD4+ T cells from PBMCs. The subset: CD45RA+ positively selected. The receptors were gathered from a man younger than 35 in good health. Some clones in this sample may be carry-over from other donors' samples.

The CDR3 sequence is CASSDAGSEAFF. The CDR3 DNA reads as TGTGCCAGCAGTGACGCAGGGTCTGAAGCTTTCTTT. The rearrangement uses TRBV2 and TRBJ1-1; weak D call: TRBD1 (5 bases). The V end lost 3 bases, the J end lost 6 bases, and 8 bases lay between the germline ends. CDR1 and CDR2 from the germline V gene are SNHLY and FYNNEI. The CDR3 runs to 12 residues. The full variable domain, its missing parts supplied by reference TRBV2 and TRBJ1-1, is EPEVTQTPSHQVTQMGQEVILRCVPISNHLYFYWYRQILGQKVEFLVSFYNNEISEKSEIFDDQFSVERPDGSNFTLKIRSTKLEDSAMYFCASSDAGSEAFFGQGTRLTVV.

Concerning this clone: Other DNA sequences in the same sample also yield this CDR3. V usage is TRBV2 and J usage is TRBJ2-3; D gene uncertain. The CDR3 is 14 amino acids. The V gene's germline CDR1 is SNHLY and CDR2 FYNNEI. V was cut by 2 bases and J by 1 base, with 7 bases left in between. CDR3 DNA sequence: TGTGCCAGCAGTGAACTTCTTGGCACAGATACGCAGTATTTT. This sequence encodes CASSELLGTDTQYF.

The J gene is TRBJ2-1, the V gene TRBV9, with D perhaps matching TRBD1 or TRBD2 (5 bases each). Germline V gene sequence: CDR1 SGDLS, CDR2 YYNGEE. Between the trimmed V and J ends, which lost 4 bases and 4 bases, there was a span of 18 bases. The CDR3 loop spans 16 amino acids. This CDR3 reads CASSPMGRGIYNEQFF. CDR3 sequence (DNA): TGTGCCAGCAGCCCCATGGGACGGGGAATATACAATGAGCAGTTCTTC.

V and J are TRBV29-1 and TRBJ1-1; a weak D match, TRBD1 (6 bases). CDR3 size: 13 residues. V was pared by 7 bases and J by 3 bases, with 15 bases between. Germline lookup yields CDR1 SQVTM and CDR2 ANQGSEA. This CDR3 is CSAAGWTDTEAFF. In DNA form, the CDR3 reads TGCAGCGCCGCAGGGTGGACAGACACTGAAGCTTTCTTT. The full variable domain, with the rest looked up from reference TRBV29-1 and TRBJ1-1, is SAVISQKPSRDICQRGTSLTIQCQVDSQVTMMFWYRQQPGQSLTLIATANQGSEATYESGFVIDKFPISRPNLTFSTLTVSNMSPEDSSIYLCSAAGWTDTEAFFGQGTRLTVV.

This rearrangement joins TRBV5-4 to TRBJ1-1, with TRBD1 matching over 7 bases. The ends lost 4 bases at V and 2 bases at J; junction bases unmatched: 5. The CDR3 covers 14 residues. Germline lookup yields CDR1 SGHNT and CDR2 YYREEE (reference sequence). CDR3 in DNA: TGTGCCAGCAGCCAAGGACAGGCAAACACTGAAGCTTTCTTT. Residues: CASSQGQANTEAFF.

This clone was picked up one time. V gene TRBV2 combines with J gene TRBJ1-1, with D uncertain. In germline, CDR1 is SNHLY, CDR2 FYNNEI. The CDR3 covers 13 residues. V dropped 2 bases and J dropped 1 base, with 5 bases sitting between them. CDR3 DNA: TGTGCCAGCAGTGAATGGTGGAACACTGAAGCTTTCTTT. Translation: CASSEWWNTEAFF.

With respect to this clone: The same CDR3 also results from other DNA sequences found in this sample. The V call is TRBV18, the J call TRBJ2-3, with D unclear. Germline-derived CDR1 and CDR2 are KGHSH and LQKENI. The CDR3 spans 12 residues. The germline V and J ends were trimmed by 5 bases and 0 bases, with 3 bases remaining between them. The CDR3 bases are TGTGCCAGCTCAGAGAGCACAGATACGCAGTATTTT. As protein: CASSESTDTQYF.

This clone showed up just a few times. Here the CDR3 reads CASSPLQGADTEAFF. In DNA, the CDR3 is TGTGCCAGTAGTCCTCTACAGGGGGCTGACACTGAAGCTTTCTTT. The gene calls are TRBV19 and TRBJ1-1; 9 nucleotides line up with TRBD1. Germline V gives CDR1 LNHDA, CDR2 SQIVND (reference sequence). The trim removed 5 bases at V and 3 bases at J, leaving 7 bases unmatched. The length of the CDR3 is 15 residues.